This T cell receptor beta chain derives from a study of ipilimumab plus nivolumab after autologous stem cell transplantation. About the study: A median of roughly 8 nivolumab and 4 to 6 ipilimumab doses were given. Study-level results: The authors say TCR, Treg and microbiome findings warrant further study.

Patients got ipilimumab 1 mg/kg beginning 14 to 28 days post-transplant. Patients received nivolumab 3 mg/kg at weeks 1, 4, 7, 10, then fortnightly to week 26. Sequencing used immunoSEQ multiplex PCR; TCRdb keeps in-frame clones, though not all of them. In the table there are approximately 15,000 clones, about four fifths of which are singletons. For this clone: No antigen is known for it.

Germline V CDR1 and CDR2: KGHSH, LQKENI. This CDR3 contains 15 residues. J gave up 2 bases and V 4 bases, and 1 base lay outside the gene matches. This chain joins TRBV18 and TRBJ2-5; 13 bases map to TRBD2. This material consisted of PBMCs, taken in a trial of ipilimumab plus nivolumab as post-transplant consolidation. This receptor was identified in a male donor with primary mediastinal lymphoma. CDR3 residues: CASSRGLAGQETQYF. CDR3 DNA: TGTGCCAGCTCACGGGGACTAGCGGGGCAAGAGACCCAGTACTTC.